Below, one TCR beta chain is given with its context. The sample originates from a study of T cell responses to AZD1222 COVID-19 vaccine. Study-wide background: The analysis combined second doses at about 4 or about 12 weeks.

Clones were read by immunoSEQ multiplex PCR, and TCRdb kept only the in-frame ones, dropping some. There are under 200,000 clones in the sample; roughly 93% occur only once, and approximately 3.9% lies in the top ten. Germline CDR1 and CDR2: SQVTM and ANQGSEA. The V segment lost 0 bases and the J segment 1 base; nucleotides outside the gene matches: 14. This CDR3 comprises 18 residues. The origin of this receptor is an adult in good health. Sequencing was performed on peripheral blood, taken on day 0 of AZD1222 vaccination. V gene TRBV29-1 combines with J gene TRBJ1-2, with 7 nucleotides matching TRBD1. The CDR3 protein is CSVEDEGDRRVGNYGYTF. DNA of the CDR3: TGCAGCGTTGAAGATGAGGGGGACAGAAGGGTCGGTAACTATGGCTACACCTTC. The complete variable domain, with remaining parts taken from reference TRBV29-1 and TRBJ1-2, reads SAVISQKPSRDICQRGTSLTIQCQVDSQVTMMFWYRQQPGQSLTLIATANQGSEATYESGFVIDKFPISRPNLTFSTLTVSNMSPEDSSIYLCSVEDEGDRRVGNYGYTFGSGTRLTVV.